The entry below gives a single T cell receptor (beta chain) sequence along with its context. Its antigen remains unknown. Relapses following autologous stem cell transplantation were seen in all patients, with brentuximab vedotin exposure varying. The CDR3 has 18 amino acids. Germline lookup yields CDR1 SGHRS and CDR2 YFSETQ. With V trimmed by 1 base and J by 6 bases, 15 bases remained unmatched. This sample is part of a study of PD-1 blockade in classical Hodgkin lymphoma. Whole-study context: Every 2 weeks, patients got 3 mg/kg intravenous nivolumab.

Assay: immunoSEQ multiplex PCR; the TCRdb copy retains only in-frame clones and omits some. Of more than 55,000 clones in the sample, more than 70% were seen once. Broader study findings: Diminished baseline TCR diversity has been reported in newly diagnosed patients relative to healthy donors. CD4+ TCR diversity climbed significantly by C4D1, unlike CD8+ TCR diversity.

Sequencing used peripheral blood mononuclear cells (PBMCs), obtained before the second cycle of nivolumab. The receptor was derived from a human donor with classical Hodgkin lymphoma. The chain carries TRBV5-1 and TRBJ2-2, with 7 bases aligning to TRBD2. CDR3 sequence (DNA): TGCGCCAGCAGCTTGTTTCCTTCGAGACTAGCCGGGGCCGGGGAGCTGTTTTTT. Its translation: CASSLFPSRLAGAGELFF.